This T cell receptor beta chain came from a study of blood T cell repertoires in COVID-19. Overall study context: Sites in the United States, Italy and Spain provided acute and convalescent COVID-19 samples. PBMCs, B-cell-depleted T cells, or T cells were the source of the cDNA or gDNA that made up the material.

Per the study methods: Cell counts per sample came from amplifying reference gene primers. Libraries were prepared by immunoSEQ multiplex PCR; TCRdb keeps only in-frame clonotypes and omits some of them. V and J calls and clone size are given by that table; D and trimming were obtained from the DNA. Among roughly 90,000 clones listed, 75% to 90% were seen once. This clone showed up just a few times. Input material: peripheral blood. This clonotype was obtained from a woman over 75 with active or convalescent COVID-19.

CDR3 nucleotide sequence: TGTGCCAGCAGCTTGTTCGGGGGTCCCAATCAGCCCCAGCATTTT. This codes for CASSLFGGPNQPQHF. The chain recombines TRBV5-4 with TRBJ1-5; D is perhaps TRBD1 (5 bases). The CDR3 totals 15 residues. With 1 base removed from V and 3 bases from J, the gap between germline ends came to 11 bases. Germline CDR1 reads SGHNT; CDR2 reads YYREEE (reference sequence).